This T cell receptor beta chain was obtained from a study of spatial heterogeneity in lung cancer. The library protocol tagged each TCR cDNA with a unique molecular identifier. Each CDR3 protein is one row after TCRdb ran MiXCR on the 5' RACE reads. The sample lists a few thousand distinct CDR3 sequences, more than 4% occurring once. This clonotype was observed many times. Antigen specificity is unknown. Time point defined: sample taken at primary tumor resection. The authors sequenced whole RNA from tumor, nontumor lung or frozen PBMC without sorting. Trimming took 3 bases from V and 9 from J, leaving 13 bases between them. The length of the CDR3 is 14 residues. Germline values: CDR1 SGDLS, CDR2 YYNGEE. Regarding the study as a whole: As ubiquitous and regional nonsynonymous mutations varied, counts of ubiquitous and regional expanded TCRs tracked them, respectively. Counts of expanded alpha and beta TCRs within tumors tracked the tumor nonsynonymous mutation count. The estimated TCR-seq coverage of tumor T cells amounted to roughly 6.7% when looking at alpha chains and 13% to 15% when looking at beta chains.

V gene TRBV9 combines with J gene TRBJ1-6; unclear D gene. This receptor was taken from a male donor with early-stage non-small cell lung cancer. Sequencing was performed on lung tumor tissue, taken at surgery. CDR3 protein: CASSGGRGGSPLHF. CDR3 DNA: TGTGCCAGCAGCGGAGGGCGGGGAGGTTCACCCCTCCACTTT.